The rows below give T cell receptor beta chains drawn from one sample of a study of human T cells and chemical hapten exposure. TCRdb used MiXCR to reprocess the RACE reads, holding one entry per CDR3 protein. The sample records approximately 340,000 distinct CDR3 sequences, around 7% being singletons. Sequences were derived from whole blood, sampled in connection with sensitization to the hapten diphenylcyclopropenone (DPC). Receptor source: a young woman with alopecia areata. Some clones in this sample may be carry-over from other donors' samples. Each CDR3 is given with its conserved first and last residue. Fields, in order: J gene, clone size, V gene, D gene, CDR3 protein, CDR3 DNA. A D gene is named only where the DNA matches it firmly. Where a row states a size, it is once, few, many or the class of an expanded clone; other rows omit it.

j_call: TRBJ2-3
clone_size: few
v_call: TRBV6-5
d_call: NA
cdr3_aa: CASSATASTDTQYF
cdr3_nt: TGTGCCAGCAGTGCGACAGCCAGCACAGATACGCAGTATTTT

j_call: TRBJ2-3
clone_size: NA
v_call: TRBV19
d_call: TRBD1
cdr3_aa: CASSKGQGPDTQYF
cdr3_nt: TGTGCCAGTAGTAAAGGACAGGGCCCAGATACGCAGTATTTT

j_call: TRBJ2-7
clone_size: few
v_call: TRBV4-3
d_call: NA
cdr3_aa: CASSQGLAVYEQYF
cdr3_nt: TGCGCCAGCAGCCAAGGGTTGGCGGTCTACGAGCAGTACTTC

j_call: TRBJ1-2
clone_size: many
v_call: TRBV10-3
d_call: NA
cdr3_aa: CAISEGDVGYTF
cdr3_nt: TGTGCCATCTCAGAAGGGGATGTCGGCTACACCTTC

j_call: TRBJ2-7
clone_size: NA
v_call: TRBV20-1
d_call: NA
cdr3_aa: CSVVRGGLYEQYF
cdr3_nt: TGCAGTGTCGTTAGAGGGGGATTGTACGAGCAGTACTTC

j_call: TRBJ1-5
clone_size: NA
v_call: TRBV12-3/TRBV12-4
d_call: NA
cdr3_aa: CASSFRGSNQPQHF
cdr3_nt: TGTGCCAGCAGTTTTAGGGGGTCAAATCAGCCCCAGCATTTT

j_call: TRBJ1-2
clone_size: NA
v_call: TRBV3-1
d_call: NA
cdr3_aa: CASSQNVGDYGYTF
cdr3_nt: TGTGCCAGCAGCCAAAATGTGGGGGACTATGGCTACACCTTC

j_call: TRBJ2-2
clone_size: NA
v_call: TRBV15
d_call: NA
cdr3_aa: CATSRDPGSNTGELFF
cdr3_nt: TGTGCCACCAGCAGAGATCCGGGGTCGAACACCGGGGAGCTGTTTTTT

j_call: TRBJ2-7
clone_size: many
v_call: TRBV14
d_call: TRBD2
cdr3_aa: CASSQDRTSGAYEQYF
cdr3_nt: TGTGCCAGCAGCCAAGATCGGACTAGCGGGGCTTACGAGCAGTACTTC

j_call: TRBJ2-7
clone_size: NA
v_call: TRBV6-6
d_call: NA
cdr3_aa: CASSYAESYEQYF
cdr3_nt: TGTGCCAGCAGTTACGCAGAATCCTACGAGCAGTACTTC

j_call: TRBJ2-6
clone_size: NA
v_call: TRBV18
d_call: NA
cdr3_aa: CASSPFGTGSGANVLTF
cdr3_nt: TGTGCCAGCTCACCATTTGGGACGGGCTCTGGGGCCAACGTCCTGACTTTC

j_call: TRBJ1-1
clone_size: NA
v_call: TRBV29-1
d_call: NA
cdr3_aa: CSVERGNTNTEAFF
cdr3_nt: TGCAGCGTTGAAAGGGGGAACACGAACACTGAAGCTTTCTTT

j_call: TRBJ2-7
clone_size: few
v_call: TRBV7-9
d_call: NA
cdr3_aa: CASSFTAYEQYF
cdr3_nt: TGTGCCAGCAGCTTCACAGCCTACGAGCAGTACTTC

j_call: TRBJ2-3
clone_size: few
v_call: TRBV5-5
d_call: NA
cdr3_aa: CASSFLISDTQYF
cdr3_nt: TGTGCCAGCAGCTTTTTAATCTCAGATACGCAGTATTTT

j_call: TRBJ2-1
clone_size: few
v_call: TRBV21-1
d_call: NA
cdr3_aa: CASRAMGVGLDGSYNEQFF
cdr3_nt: TGTGCCAGCAGAGCAATGGGAGTGGGGCTTGACGGATCCTACAATGAGCAGTTCTTC

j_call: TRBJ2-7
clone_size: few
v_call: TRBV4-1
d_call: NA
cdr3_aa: CASSHLVRTARSSYEQYF
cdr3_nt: TGCGCCAGCAGCCACCTCGTACGGACAGCTAGATCCTCCTACGAGCAGTACTTC

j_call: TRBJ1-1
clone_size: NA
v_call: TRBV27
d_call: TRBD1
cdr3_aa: CASSSMTGAYFSPEAFF
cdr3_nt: TGTGCCAGCAGTTCCATGACAGGGGCTTACTTTAGCCCTGAAGCTTTCTTT

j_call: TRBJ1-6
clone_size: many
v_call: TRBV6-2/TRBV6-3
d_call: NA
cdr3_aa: CAASGESGNSPLHF
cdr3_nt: TGTGCCGCGAGCGGGGAGAGTGGTAATTCACCCCTCCACTTT

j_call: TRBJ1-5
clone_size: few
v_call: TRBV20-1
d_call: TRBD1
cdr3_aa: CSASQRQGARGQPQHF
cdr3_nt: TGCAGTGCTAGTCAGCGACAGGGGGCACGCGGTCAGCCCCAGCATTTT

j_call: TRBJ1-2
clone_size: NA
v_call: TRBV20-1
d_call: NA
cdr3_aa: CSAPLTDYGYTF
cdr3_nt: TGCAGTGCTCCACTCACAGACTATGGCTACACCTTC

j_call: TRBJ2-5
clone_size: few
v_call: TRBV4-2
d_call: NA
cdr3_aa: CASSQDWTRQGTQYF
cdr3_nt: TGTGCCAGCAGCCAAGATTGGACACGGCAGGGGACCCAGTACTTC

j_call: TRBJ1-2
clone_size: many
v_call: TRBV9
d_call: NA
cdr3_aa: CASSASHSANYGYTF
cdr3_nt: TGTGCCAGCAGCGCAAGTCACTCAGCTAACTATGGCTACACCTTC

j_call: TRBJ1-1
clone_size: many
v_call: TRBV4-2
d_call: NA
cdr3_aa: CASSREQENTEAFF
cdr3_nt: TGTGCCAGCAGCCGAGAACAGGAGAACACTGAAGCTTTCTTT

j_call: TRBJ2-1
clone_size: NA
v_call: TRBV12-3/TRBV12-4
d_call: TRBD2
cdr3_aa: CASSLRTSRVEQFF
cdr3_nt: TGTGCCAGCAGTTTACGGACTAGTCGGGTTGAGCAGTTCTTC

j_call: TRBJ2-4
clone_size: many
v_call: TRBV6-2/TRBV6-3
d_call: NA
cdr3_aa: CATAGAKNIQYF
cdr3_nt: TGTGCCACAGCAGGGGCCAAAAACATTCAGTACTTC

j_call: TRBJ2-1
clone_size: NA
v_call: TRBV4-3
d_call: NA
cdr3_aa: CASSQDSQGSYNEQFF
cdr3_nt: TGCGCCAGCAGCCAAGATTCCCAGGGGTCCTACAATGAGCAGTTCTTC

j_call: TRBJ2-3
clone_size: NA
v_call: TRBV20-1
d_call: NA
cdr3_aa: CSARDSSGGRKGTDTQYF
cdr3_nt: TGCAGTGCTAGAGACTCCTCAGGGGGGCGCAAGGGCACAGATACGCAGTATTTT

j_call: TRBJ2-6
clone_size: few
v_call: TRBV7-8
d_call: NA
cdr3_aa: CASSPTGFGANVLTF
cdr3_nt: TGTGCCAGCAGCCCCACAGGGTTTGGGGCCAACGTCCTGACTTTC

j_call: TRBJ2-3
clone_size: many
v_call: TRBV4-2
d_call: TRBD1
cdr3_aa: CASSYRTGYSDTQYF
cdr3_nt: TGTGCCAGCAGTTATCGGACAGGGTATTCAGATACGCAGTATTTT

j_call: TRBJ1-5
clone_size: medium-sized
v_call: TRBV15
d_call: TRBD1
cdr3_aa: CATSGERDSSNQPQHF
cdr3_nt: TGTGCCACCAGCGGAGAAAGGGACAGTAGCAATCAGCCCCAGCATTTT

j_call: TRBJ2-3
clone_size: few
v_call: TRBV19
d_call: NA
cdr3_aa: CASSTPIGGTGSGTQYF
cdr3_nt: TGTGCCAGTAGTACCCCCATTGGCGGTACAGGGTCAGGTACGCAGTATTTT

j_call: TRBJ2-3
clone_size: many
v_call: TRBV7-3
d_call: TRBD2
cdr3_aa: CASSFGGGTQYF
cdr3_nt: TGTGCCAGCAGCTTTGGGGGAGGGACGCAGTATTTT

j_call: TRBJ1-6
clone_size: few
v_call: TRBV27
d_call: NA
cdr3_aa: CASSLAYSSYNSPLHF
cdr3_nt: TGTGCCAGCAGTTTAGCTTACAGCTCCTATAATTCACCCCTCCACTTT

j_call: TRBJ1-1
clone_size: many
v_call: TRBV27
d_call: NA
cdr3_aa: CASGRQAQNTEAFF
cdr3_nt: TGTGCCAGCGGGAGGCAGGCCCAAAACACTGAAGCTTTCTTT

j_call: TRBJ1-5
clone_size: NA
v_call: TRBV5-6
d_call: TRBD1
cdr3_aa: CASSIGDRGFQPQHF
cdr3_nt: TGTGCCAGCAGCATAGGGGACAGGGGATTCCAGCCCCAGCATTTT

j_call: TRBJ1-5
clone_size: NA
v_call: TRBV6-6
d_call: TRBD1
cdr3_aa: CASRFRTGGGGNQPQHF
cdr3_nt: TGTGCCAGCAGATTTAGGACAGGGGGCGGTGGCAATCAGCCCCAGCATTTT

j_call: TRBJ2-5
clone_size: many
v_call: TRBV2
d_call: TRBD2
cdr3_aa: CASSWGLAGGETQYF
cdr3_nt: TGTGCCAGCAGTTGGGGACTAGCGGGGGGAGAGACCCAGTACTTC

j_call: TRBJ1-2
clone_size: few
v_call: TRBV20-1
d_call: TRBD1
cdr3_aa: CSAPQGGIYGYTF
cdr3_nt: TGCAGTGCTCCACAGGGGGGAATCTATGGCTACACCTTC

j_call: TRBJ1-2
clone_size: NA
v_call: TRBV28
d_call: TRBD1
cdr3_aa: CASSLSRGTVYGYTF
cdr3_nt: TGTGCCAGCAGTTTATCACGGGGGACAGTCTATGGCTACACCTTC

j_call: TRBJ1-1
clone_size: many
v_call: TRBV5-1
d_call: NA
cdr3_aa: CASSSSPGGNTEAFF
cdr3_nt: TGCGCCAGCAGCTCCTCCCCTGGGGGAAACACTGAAGCTTTCTTT

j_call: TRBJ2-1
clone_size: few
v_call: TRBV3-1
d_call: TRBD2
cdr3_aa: CASSPRVAGGPNNEQFF
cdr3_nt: TGTGCCAGCAGCCCTCGGGTAGCGGGGGGACCAAACAATGAGCAGTTCTTC

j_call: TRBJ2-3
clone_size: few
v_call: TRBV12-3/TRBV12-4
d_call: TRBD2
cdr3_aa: CASSLPLAGAVTDTQYF
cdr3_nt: TGTGCCAGCAGTTTACCCTTAGCGGGGGCCGTCACAGATACGCAGTATTTT